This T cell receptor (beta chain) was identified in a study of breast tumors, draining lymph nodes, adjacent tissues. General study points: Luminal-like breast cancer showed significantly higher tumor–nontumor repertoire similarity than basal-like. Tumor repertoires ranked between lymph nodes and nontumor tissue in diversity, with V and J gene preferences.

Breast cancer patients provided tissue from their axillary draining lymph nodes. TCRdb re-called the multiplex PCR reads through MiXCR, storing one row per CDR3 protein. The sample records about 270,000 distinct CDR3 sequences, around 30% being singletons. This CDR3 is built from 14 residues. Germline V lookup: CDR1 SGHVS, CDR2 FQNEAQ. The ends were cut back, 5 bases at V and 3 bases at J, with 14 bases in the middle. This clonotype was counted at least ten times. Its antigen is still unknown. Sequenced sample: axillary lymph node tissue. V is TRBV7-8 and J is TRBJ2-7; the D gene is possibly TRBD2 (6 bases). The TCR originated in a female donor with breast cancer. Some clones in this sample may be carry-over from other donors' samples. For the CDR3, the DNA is TGTGCCAGCAGCCGAGGACTACCCAGCTACGAGCAGTACTTC. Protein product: CASSRGLPSYEQYF.